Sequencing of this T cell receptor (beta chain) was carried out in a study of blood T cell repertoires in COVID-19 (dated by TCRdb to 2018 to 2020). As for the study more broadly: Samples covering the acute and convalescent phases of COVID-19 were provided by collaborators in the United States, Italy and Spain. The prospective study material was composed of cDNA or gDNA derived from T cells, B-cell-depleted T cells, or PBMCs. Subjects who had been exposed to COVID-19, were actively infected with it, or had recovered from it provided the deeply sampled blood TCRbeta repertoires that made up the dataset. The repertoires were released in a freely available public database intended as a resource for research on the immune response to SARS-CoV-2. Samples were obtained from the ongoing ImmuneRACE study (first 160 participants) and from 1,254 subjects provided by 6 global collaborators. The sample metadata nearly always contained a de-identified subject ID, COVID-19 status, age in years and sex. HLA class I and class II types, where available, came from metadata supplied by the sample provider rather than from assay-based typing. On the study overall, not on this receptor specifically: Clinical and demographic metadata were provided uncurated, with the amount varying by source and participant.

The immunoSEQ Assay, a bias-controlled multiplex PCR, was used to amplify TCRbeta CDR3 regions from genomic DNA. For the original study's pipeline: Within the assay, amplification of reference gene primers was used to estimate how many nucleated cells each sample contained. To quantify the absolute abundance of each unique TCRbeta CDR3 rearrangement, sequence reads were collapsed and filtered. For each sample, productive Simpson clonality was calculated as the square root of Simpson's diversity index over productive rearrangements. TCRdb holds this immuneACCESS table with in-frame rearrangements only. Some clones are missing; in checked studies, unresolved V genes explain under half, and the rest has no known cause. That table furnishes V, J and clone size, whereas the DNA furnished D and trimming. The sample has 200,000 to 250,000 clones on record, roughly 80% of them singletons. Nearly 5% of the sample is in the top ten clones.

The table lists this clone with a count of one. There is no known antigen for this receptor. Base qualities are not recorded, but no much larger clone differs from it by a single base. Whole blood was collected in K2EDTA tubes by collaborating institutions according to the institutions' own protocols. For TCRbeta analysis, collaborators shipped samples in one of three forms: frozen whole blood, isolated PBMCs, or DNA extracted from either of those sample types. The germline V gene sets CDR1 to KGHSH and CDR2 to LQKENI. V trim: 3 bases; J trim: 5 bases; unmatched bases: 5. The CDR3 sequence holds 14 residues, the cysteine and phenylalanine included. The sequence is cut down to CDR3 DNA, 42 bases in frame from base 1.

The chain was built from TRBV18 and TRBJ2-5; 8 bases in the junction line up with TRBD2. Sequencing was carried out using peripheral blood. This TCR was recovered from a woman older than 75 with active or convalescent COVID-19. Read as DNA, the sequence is TGTGCCAGCTCACCGGGACTAGTGCAGGAGACCCAGTACTTC. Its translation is CASSPGLVQETQYF.